Sequencing of this TCR beta chain was carried out in a study of control samples from healthy donors and cancer patients. CDR3 length: 13 amino acids. CDR1 is LNHDA, CDR2 SQIVND, per germline (reference sequence). V was pared by 6 bases and J by 4 bases, with 12 bases between. This clone has a handful of counts. TCRdb's copy holds only in-frame clones and misses some; the assay was immunoSEQ multiplex PCR. The sample records some 140,000 clones, roughly 94% being singletons. The TCR was taken from a man between 40 and 49 years old in good health. V usage is TRBV19 and J usage is TRBJ1-2; D not resolved. The sequenced material came from blood. The CDR3 region is CASSPMGAYGYTF. CDR3 nucleotides: TGTGCCAGTAGCCCTATGGGAGCCTATGGCTACACCTTC.